The source of this TCR beta chain is a study of blood T cell repertoires in COVID-19. Assay used: immunoSEQ multiplex PCR; TCRdb lists only in-frame clones, some missing. The table shows about 150,000 clones, with 76% occurring only once. J gave up 1 base and V 10 bases, and 4 bases lay outside the gene matches. CDR3 length: 14 amino acids. Germline V gives CDR1 ENHRY, CDR2 SYGVKD. The sample taken for sequencing was peripheral blood. The origin of this receptor is an elderly woman with acute or convalescent COVID-19. The chain couples TRBV10-3 to TRBJ2-3; 11 nucleotides agree with TRBD2. This CDR3 is CASEGLAGTDTQYF. The CDR3 bases are TGTGCCAGCGAGGGACTAGCGGGCACAGATACGCAGTATTTT.